A selection of T cell receptor beta chains follows, all from one sample in a study of technical replicates of blood from several donors. The protocol was immunoSEQ multiplex PCR, while the TCRdb copy is restricted to in-frame clones and leaves out a portion. This sample has around 60,000 clones; approximately 86% occur once, and the top ten carry about 4.9%. Sequenced: PBMCs. Receptors originate from a human donor in good health. Some clones in this sample may be carry-over from other donors' samples. Each CDR3 is given with its conserved first and last residue. D genes are given only for firm matches. Part of the rows lack a size; the others show once, few, many or a class for expanded clones.

len	d_gene	j_gene	abundance	v_gene	CDR3nt	CDR3aa
15	TRBD2	TRBJ2-1	.	TRBV6-5	TGTGCCAGCAGCAGACTAGCGGGGGGATACAATGAGCAGTTCTTC	CASSRLAGGYNEQFF
14	TRBD1	TRBJ1-2	.	TRBV2	TGTGCCAGCAAAGAACAGGGGGCCTACTATGGCTACACCTTC	CASKEQGAYYGYTF
16	TRBD1	TRBJ2-7	.	TRBV19	TGTGCCAGTAGTATCTCTCCGACAGCGGACAGGGCCGAGCAGTACTTC	CASSISPTADRAEQYF
15	.	TRBJ2-2	.	TRBV5-5	TGTGCCAGCAGCTTGGAGGGGGGGGACACCGGGGAGCTGTTTTTT	CASSLEGGDTGELFF
15	.	TRBJ1-1	.	TRBV18	TGTGCCAGCTCACCATCAGGGGCAGAGTACACTGAAGCTTTCTTT	CASSPSGAEYTEAFF
15	TRBD2	TRBJ2-7	.	TRBV30	TGTGCCTGGAGTGTGATAGCGGGCCTATCCTACGAGCAGTACTTC	CAWSVIAGLSYEQYF
17	TRBD1	TRBJ2-6	.	TRBV19	TGTGCCAGTAGTCGGGACAGGGGAGTTCGGGGGGCCAACGTCCTGACTTTC	CASSRDRGVRGANVLTF
16	TRBD2	TRBJ2-2	.	TRBV6-5	TGTGCCAGCAGTTACCGGATTAGCGGGAGTGCCGGGGAGCTGTTTTTT	CASSYRISGSAGELFF
16	.	TRBJ2-7	.	TRBV27	TGTGCCAGCAGTTTATTTTCAGGGCAGAGAGCTTACGAGCAGTACTTC	CASSLFSGQRAYEQYF
14	.	TRBJ2-7	.	TRBV27	TGTGCCAGCAGCCCCGGGACACGAGGATACGAGCAGTACTTC	CASSPGTRGYEQYF
15	TRBD2	TRBJ2-1	.	TRBV7-2	TGTGCCAGCAGCGTGGGACTAGCGGGGGGGCAGGAGCAGTTCTTC	CASSVGLAGGQEQFF
14	.	TRBJ2-2	.	TRBV2	TGTGCCAGCAGGGCGGGGACGAACACCGGGGAGCTGTTTTTT	CASRAGTNTGELFF
12	.	TRBJ2-7	once	TRBV7-9	TGTGCCAGCAGCTCCCTCTCCTACGAGCAGTACTTC	CASSSLSYEQYF
13	TRBD2	TRBJ2-3	.	TRBV30	TGTGCCTCGACTAGCGGGAGGACAGATACGCAGTATTTT	CASTSGRTDTQYF
13	.	TRBJ2-7	.	TRBV6-5	TGTGCCAGCAGTTACCGCAGGGCCTACGAGCAGTACTTC	CASSYRRAYEQYF
14	.	TRBJ1-1	.	TRBV5-4	TGTGCCAGCAGCTTGAGTTCCAGGAACACTGAAGCTTTCTTT	CASSLSSRNTEAFF
15	.	TRBJ2-7	.	TRBV28	TGTGCCAGCAGTTCGGGAGGGGGCGGGGTCCACGAGCAGTACTTC	CASSSGGGGVHEQYF
12	.	TRBJ2-1	few	TRBV30	TGTGCCTGGAGTTTCGGGGGCAATGAGCAGTTCTTC	CAWSFGGNEQFF
12	.	TRBJ2-7	once	TRBV5-1	TGCGCCAGCAGCCCGGGGGTCTACGAGCAGTACTTC	CASSPGVYEQYF
17	.	TRBJ1-4	.	TRBV6-1	TGTGCCAGCAGTGAATTTTGGGGCGCGAAAACTAATGAAAAACTGTTTTTT	CASSEFWGAKTNEKLFF
15	TRBD1	TRBJ1-6	.	TRBV4-1	TGCGCCAGCAGTCGACCGGGACAGGGGGATTCACCCCTCCACTTT	CASSRPGQGDSPLHF
13	.	TRBJ2-5	.	TRBV7-2	TGTGCCAGCAGCTCCGGGACTCAAGAGACCCAGTACTTC	CASSSGTQETQYF
12	.	TRBJ1-5	.	TRBV5-4	TGTGCCAGCAGCTTCCGGGATCAGCCCCAGCATTTT	CASSFRDQPQHF
18	TRBD2	TRBJ2-1	.	TRBV12-5	TGTGCTAGTGGTTTGGTAATAACTAGCGGGAGGTCGGGCAATGAGCAGTTCTTC	CASGLVITSGRSGNEQFF
15	.	TRBJ2-6	.	TRBV19	TGTGCCAGTAGTATAGGGACTGCTGGGGCCAACGTCCTGACTTTC	CASSIGTAGANVLTF
17	TRBD1	TRBJ1-5	.	TRBV7-2	TGTGCCAGCAGCTCCCAATCAGGGGGGAGGTACAATCAGCCCCAGCATTTT	CASSSQSGGRYNQPQHF
16	.	TRBJ2-3	few	TRBV5-1	TGCGCCAGCAACCGACGGGGGTCCGATGGAGGGTATACGCAGTATTTT	CASNRRGSDGGYTQYF
16	.	TRBJ2-3	.	TRBV7-9	TGTGCCAGCAGCTTACGACGGACTACTAGCACAGATACGCAGTATTTT	CASSLRRTTSTDTQYF
16	TRBD1	TRBJ2-7	.	TRBV25-1	TGTGCCAGCAGTGACCGCCAAGGACAGGGGTTATACGAGCAGTACTTC	CASSDRQGQGLYEQYF
15	TRBD2	TRBJ2-5	once	TRBV5-1	TGCGCCAGCAGCTTCGGGGGGGCTGGTCGCGAGACCCAGTACTTC	CASSFGGAGRETQYF
18	TRBD2	TRBJ2-7	.	TRBV27	TGTGCCAGCAAACCGGGGTTAGCGGGGGGGCTTACGACCTACGAGCAGTACTTC	CASKPGLAGGLTTYEQYF
16	TRBD1	TRBJ2-7	.	TRBV9	TGTGCCAGCAGCGTAGCTACAGGACAGGGGGCGTACGAGCAGTACTTC	CASSVATGQGAYEQYF
17	TRBD2	TRBJ2-1	once	TRBV7-2	TGTGCCAGCAGCTTAGCAGGCGGGGGGACACCTTGGAATGAGCAGTTCTTC	CASSLAGGGTPWNEQFF
15	.	TRBJ2-1	.	TRBV25-1	TGTGCCAGCAGTGAAAGACCGGAGTCCTACAATGAGCAGTTCTTC	CASSERPESYNEQFF
14	.	TRBJ1-5	few	TRBV25-1	TGTGCCAGCAGTGTCGGAGGTAGCAATCAGCCCCAGCATTTT	CASSVGGSNQPQHF
12	.	TRBJ2-3	.	TRBV21-1	TGTGACCCGGACAGGCGGCCAGATACGCAGTATTTT	CDPDRRPDTQYF
14	TRBD2	TRBJ2-3	once	TRBV11-3	TGTGCCAGCAGCTCCGGGACTAGCCCAGATACGCAGTATTTT	CASSSGTSPDTQYF
14	.	TRBJ2-1	many	TRBV5-1	TGCGCCAGCAGCTTGTCTGGGGGGTTCAATGAGCAGTTCTTC	CASSLSGGFNEQFF
16	TRBD1	TRBJ2-7	once	TRBV4-2	TGTGCCAGCAGCCAGGCTACCGGGACAGGGAGGGGCGAGCAGTACTTC	CASSQATGTGRGEQYF
15	.	TRBJ1-1	.	TRBV14	TGTGCCAGCAGCCAGATAACCGCCACTAACACTGAAGCTTTCTTT	CASSQITATNTEAFF
19	.	TRBJ2-1	.	TRBV29-1	TGCAGCGTTGAATGGCCCCCTGGGCTACTTACCGCCTCCTACAATGAGCAGTTCTTC	CSVEWPPGLLTASYNEQFF
13	TRBD2	TRBJ2-1	.	TRBV4-1	TGCGCCAGCAGCCGGGGGGGCTACAATGAGCAGTTCTTC	CASSRGGYNEQFF
17	TRBD1	TRBJ1-1	few	TRBV7-9	TGTGCCAGCAGCTTGGCAAACGGACAGGGGGGTAACACTGAAGCTTTCTTT	CASSLANGQGGNTEAFF
15	TRBD1	TRBJ1-2	.	TRBV4-3	TGCGCCAGCAGCCAAGATCTCGGACAGGGGGCTGACTACACCTTC	CASSQDLGQGADYTF
16	TRBD2	TRBJ2-1	.	TRBV7-2	TGTGCCAGCAGCTTAGGTATACTAGCGGGAGCAGAAGAGCAGTTCTTC	CASSLGILAGAEEQFF
16	.	TRBJ1-1	.	TRBV4-2	TGTGCCAGCAGCCAAGCCCTGGGCGGGGGTGGGGCTGAAGCTTTCTTT	CASSQALGGGGAEAFF
15	.	TRBJ1-1	.	TRBV7-2	TGTGCCAGCAGCTTAGGGAATTGGGAGAGCACTGAAGCTTTCTTT	CASSLGNWESTEAFF
12	.	TRBJ2-1	.	TRBV27	TGTGCCAGCAGTCACCTAAACAATGAGCAGTTCTTC	CASSHLNNEQFF
15	.	TRBJ2-2	once	TRBV7-6	TGTGCCACCACCAGAAGTCACCGGGGTGGTGGGGAGCTGTTTTTT	CATTRSHRGGGELFF
12	.	TRBJ2-7	once	TRBV27	TGTGCCAGCAGTGCTACCCGGGACGAGCAGTACTTC	CASSATRDEQYF
14	.	TRBJ2-2	.	TRBV27	TGTGCCAGCAGGGCAGGTAGTGGCACCGGGGAGCTGTTTTTT	CASRAGSGTGELFF
14	.	TRBJ1-1	.	TRBV5-1	TGCGCCAGCAGCTTACAGGGACCGAACACTGAAGCTTTCTTT	CASSLQGPNTEAFF
15	TRBD1	TRBJ1-6	.	TRBV4-2	TGTGCCAGCAGCCAAGATAATCAGGGGGCTTCACCCCTCCACTTT	CASSQDNQGASPLHF
15	TRBD2	TRBJ2-1	.	TRBV5-4	TGTGCCAGCAGCTTGAGCGGGGGGGGCTTACATGAGCAGTTCTTC	CASSLSGGGLHEQFF
16	.	TRBJ1-5	.	TRBV7-9	TGTGCCAGCAGCTCTACCTGGGACTATAGCAATCAGCCCCAGCATTTT	CASSSTWDYSNQPQHF
14	TRBD1	TRBJ2-2	.	TRBV6-6	TGTGCCAGCAGTCGGACAGGGGCGTCCGGGGAGCTGTTTTTT	CASSRTGASGELFF
15	TRBD1	TRBJ2-5	.	TRBV11-3	TGTGCCACGGTATTAGGGACAGGTCGTCAAGAGACCCAGTACTTC	CATVLGTGRQETQYF
14	TRBD2	TRBJ2-5	.	TRBV7-2	TGTGCCAGCAGCTACGGGGGGGCCCGAGAGACCCAGTACTTC	CASSYGGARETQYF